The source of this T cell receptor beta chain is a study of blood T cell repertoires in COVID-19. This clone was picked up a small number of times. The table came from immunoSEQ multiplex PCR; TCRdb's copy has only in-frame clones and leaves some out. In the table there are approximately 53,000 clones, 75% to 85% of which are singletons. The germline CDR1 and CDR2 sequences are SEHNR and FQNEAQ (reference sequence). The CDR3 is 17 residues long. With 5 bases removed from V and 2 bases from J, the gap between germline ends came to 21 bases. Sequences were obtained from peripheral blood. This TCR came from an older woman with acute or convalescent COVID-19. The J gene is TRBJ1-2, the V gene TRBV7-9, with a tentative D call TRBD1 (5 bases). CDR3 sequence reads: CASSHTNEDSLNYGYTF. For the CDR3, the DNA is TGTGCCAGCAGCCACACCAATGAAGACAGCCTGAACTATGGCTACACCTTC.